Here is one T cell receptor (beta chain) with its context. Donors ranged from about 6 to 90 years old and were healthy Caucasians in Russia. Peripheral blood was drawn, roughly 10 milliliters per donor. Isolating PBMCs gave at least 6.5 million of these cells per sample. After removal of 4 bases from V and 5 bases from J, the junction contained 6 bases not matched to a gene. The CDR3 is 14 amino acids. The germline CDR1 and CDR2 sequences are DFQATT and SNEGSKA (reference sequence). The sample comes from a study of blood T cells in healthy people across ages. Sample-barcoded 5' priming and a J-beta primer mix drove a second PCR of about 6 to 12 cycles. A tag from a template-switch adaptor with 12 random nucleotides marked each cDNA molecule. Each CDR3 protein gets one entry after TCRdb re-called the 5' RACE reads with MiXCR. The sample lists 450,000 to 700,000 distinct CDR3 sequences; 25% to 30% were seen once.

Sequences were obtained from blood. This sequence was found in a woman aged 70-85 years in good health. This sequence joins TRBV20-1 and TRBJ2-7, with 12 bases that match TRBD1. In nucleotides, the CDR3 is TGCAGTGCTATCCCGGGACAGGGGGCTGACGAGCAGTACTTC. This codes for CSAIPGQGADEQYF.